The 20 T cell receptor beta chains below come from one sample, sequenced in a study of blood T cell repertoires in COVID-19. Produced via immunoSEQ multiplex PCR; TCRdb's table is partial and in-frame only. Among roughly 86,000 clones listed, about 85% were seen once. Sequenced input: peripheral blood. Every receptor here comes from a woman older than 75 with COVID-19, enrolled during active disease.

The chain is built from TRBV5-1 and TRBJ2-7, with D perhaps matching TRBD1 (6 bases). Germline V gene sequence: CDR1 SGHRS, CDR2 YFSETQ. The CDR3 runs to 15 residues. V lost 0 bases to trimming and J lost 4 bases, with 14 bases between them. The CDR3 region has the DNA TGCGCCAGCAGCTTGGTCTCACAGGGTCTATACGAGCAGTACTTC. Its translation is CASSLVSQGLYEQYF.

The CDR3: CASSNPQFSGANVLTF. In DNA, the CDR3 is TGTGCCAGCAGTAACCCACAGTTCTCTGGGGCCAACGTCCTGACTTTC. The chain employs TRBV6-2 or TRBV6-3 and TRBJ2-6; D remains unclear. The V and J ends lost 5 bases and 0 bases respectively, with 11 bases between them. Per germline, CDR1 MNHEY and CDR2 SVGEGT. CDR3 length: 16 residues.

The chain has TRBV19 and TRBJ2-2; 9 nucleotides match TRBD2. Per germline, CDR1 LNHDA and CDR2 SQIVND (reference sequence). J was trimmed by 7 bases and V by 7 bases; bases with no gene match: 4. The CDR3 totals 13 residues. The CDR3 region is CASTETSGGELFF. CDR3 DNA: TGTGCCAGTACCGAGACTAGCGGCGGGGAGCTGTTTTTT.

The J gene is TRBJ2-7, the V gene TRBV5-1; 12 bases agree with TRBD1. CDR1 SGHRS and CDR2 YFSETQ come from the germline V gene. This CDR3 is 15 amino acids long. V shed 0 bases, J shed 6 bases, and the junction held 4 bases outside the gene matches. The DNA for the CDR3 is TGCGCCAGCAGCTTGGCTGGGACAGGGGGCGGCGAGCAGTACTTC. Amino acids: CASSLAGTGGGEQYF.

CDR3 DNA: TGTGCCAGCAGTTTATTCCAACCCGGGACAGGGCGTGCCTATGGCTACACCTTC. It specifies CASSLFQPGTGRAYGYTF. The V gene is TRBV27, the J gene TRBJ1-2, with 9 bases fitting TRBD1. V trimming: 1 base; J trimming: 4 bases; junction bases outside the gene matches: 13. The CDR3 is 18 residues long. Germline CDR1 and CDR2: MNHEY and SMNVEV (reference sequence).

The CDR3 DNA reads TGTGCCAGTAGTACTAACAGGGGAGCTAATGAAAAACTGTTTTTT. Translation gives CASSTNRGANEKLFF. The chain is built from TRBV19 and TRBJ1-4, with 7 nucleotides matching TRBD1. CDR1 is LNHDA and CDR2 is SQIVND in the germline V gene (reference sequence). The CDR3 extends over 15 amino acids. The J segment lost 3 bases and the V segment lost 4 bases, leaving 5 bases of the junction unmatched. The full variable domain, rest sourced from reference TRBV19 and TRBJ1-4, is DGGITQSPKYLFRKEGQNVTLSCEQNLNHDAMYWYRQDPGQGLRLIYYSQIVNDFQKGDIAEGYSVSREKKESFPLTVTSAQKNPTAFYLCASSTNRGANEKLFFGSGTQLSVL.

CDR3 amino acids: CASNSGQGAYNEQFF. CDR3 nucleotide sequence: TGTGCCAGCAACTCCGGACAGGGGGCCTACAATGAGCAGTTCTTC. This chain uses TRBV7-3 with TRBJ2-1; 10 nucleotides match TRBD1. V dropped 7 bases and J dropped 2; count of bases not matched to a gene: 5. The CDR3 is 15 amino acids. Germline CDR1 SGHTA, CDR2 FQGTGA.

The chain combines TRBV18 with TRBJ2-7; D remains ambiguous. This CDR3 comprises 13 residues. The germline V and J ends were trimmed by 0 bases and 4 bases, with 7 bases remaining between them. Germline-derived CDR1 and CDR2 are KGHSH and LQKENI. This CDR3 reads CASSPPGHYEQYF. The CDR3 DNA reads TGTGCCAGCTCACCACCGGGCCATTACGAGCAGTACTTC.

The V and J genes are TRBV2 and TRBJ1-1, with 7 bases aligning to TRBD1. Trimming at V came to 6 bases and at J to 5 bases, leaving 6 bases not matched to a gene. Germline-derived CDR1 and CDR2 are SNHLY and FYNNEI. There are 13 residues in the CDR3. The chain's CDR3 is CASRLIQGTEAFF. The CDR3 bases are TGTGCCAGCAGACTTATACAGGGGACTGAAGCTTTCTTT. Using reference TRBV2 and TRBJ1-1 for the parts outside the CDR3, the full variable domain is EPEVTQTPSHQVTQMGQEVILRCVPISNHLYFYWYRQILGQKVEFLVSFYNNEISEKSEIFDDQFSVERPDGSNFTLKIRSTKLEDSAMYFCASRLIQGTEAFFGQGTRLTVV.

The CDR3 sequence: CASSPLLNTGELFF. The CDR3 bases are TGTGCCAGCTCACCACTCCTAAACACCGGGGAGCTGTTTTTT. The chain has TRBV18 and TRBJ2-2; D remains unclear. V lost 1 base to trimming and J lost 2 bases, with 5 bases between them. Germline assignment: CDR1 KGHSH and CDR2 LQKENI. This CDR3 has 14 amino acids.

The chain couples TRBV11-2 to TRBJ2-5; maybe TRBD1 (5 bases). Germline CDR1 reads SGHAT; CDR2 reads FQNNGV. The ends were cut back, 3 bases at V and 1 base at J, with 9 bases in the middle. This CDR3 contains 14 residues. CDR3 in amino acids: CASSLGRFQETQYF. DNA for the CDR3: TGTGCCAGCAGCTTGGGGCGGTTCCAAGAGACCCAGTACTTC.

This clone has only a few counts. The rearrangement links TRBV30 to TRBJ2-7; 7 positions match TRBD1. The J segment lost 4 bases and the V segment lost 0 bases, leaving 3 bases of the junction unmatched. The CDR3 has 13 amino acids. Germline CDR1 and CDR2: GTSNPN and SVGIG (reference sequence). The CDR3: CAWSVGGQYEQYF. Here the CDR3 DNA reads TGTGCCTGGAGTGTAGGGGGACAGTACGAGCAGTACTTC.

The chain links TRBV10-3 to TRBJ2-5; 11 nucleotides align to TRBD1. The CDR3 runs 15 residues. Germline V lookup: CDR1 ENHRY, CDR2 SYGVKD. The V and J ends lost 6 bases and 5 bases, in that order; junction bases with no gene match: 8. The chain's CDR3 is CAIRPDRGLRETQYF. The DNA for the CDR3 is TGTGCCATCAGACCGGACAGGGGGCTTAGGGAGACCCAGTACTTC.

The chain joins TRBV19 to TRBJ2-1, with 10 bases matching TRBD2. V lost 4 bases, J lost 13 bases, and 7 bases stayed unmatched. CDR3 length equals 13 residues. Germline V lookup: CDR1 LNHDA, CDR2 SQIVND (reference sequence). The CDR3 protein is CASSRTLAGDQFF. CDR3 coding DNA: TGTGCCAGTAGTAGAACCCTAGCGGGAGATCAGTTCTTC.

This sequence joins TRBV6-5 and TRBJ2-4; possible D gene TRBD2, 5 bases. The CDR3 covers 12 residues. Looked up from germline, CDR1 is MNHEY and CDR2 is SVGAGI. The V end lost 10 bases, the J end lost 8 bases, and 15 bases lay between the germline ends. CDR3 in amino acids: CATSRVGDIQYF. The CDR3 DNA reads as TGTGCCACCTCGCGGGTTGGGGACATTCAGTACTTC.

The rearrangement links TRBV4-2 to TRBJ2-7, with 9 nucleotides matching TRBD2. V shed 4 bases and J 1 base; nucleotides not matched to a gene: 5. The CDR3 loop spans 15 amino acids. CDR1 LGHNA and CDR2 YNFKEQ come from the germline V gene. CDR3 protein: CASSPVAGESYEQYF. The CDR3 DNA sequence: TGTGCCAGCAGCCCCGTAGCGGGAGAGTCCTACGAGCAGTACTTC.

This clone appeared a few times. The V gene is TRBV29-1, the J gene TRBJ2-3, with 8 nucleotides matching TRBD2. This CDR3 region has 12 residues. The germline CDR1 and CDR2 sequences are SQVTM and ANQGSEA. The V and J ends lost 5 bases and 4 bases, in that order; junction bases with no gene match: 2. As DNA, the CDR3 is TGCAGCGTTCTCGGGGGGGCAGATACGCAGTATTTT. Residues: CSVLGGADTQYF.

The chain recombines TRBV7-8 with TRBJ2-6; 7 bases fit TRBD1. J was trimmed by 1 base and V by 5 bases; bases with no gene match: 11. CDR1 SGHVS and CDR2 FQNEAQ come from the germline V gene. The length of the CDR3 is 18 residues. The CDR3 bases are TGTGCCAGCAGCCCCTGGACAGGCCCTGTTTCTGGGGCCAACGTCCTGACTTTC. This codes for CASSPWTGPVSGANVLTF.

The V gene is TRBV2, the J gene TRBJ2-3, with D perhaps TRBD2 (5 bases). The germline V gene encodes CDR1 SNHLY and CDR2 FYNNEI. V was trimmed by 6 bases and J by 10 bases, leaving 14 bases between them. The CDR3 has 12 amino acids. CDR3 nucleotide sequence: TGTGCCAGCAGCCAGCTACTGGACTCGCAGTATTTT. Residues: CASSQLLDSQYF.

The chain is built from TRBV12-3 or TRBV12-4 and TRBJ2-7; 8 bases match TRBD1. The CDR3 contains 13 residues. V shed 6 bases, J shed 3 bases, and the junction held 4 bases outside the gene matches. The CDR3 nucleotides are TGTGCCAGCAGACCCGGACAGGGCTACGAGCAGTACTTC. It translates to CASRPGQGYEQYF.